The T cell receptor beta chain under discussion was sequenced for a study of shared clonotypes between healthy human individuals. General observations from the study: Sharing of clonotypes among donors was expected to vary with sequencing depth. What naive subsets generally showed was a larger estimated richness than memory subsets showed. The genetic and exposure-history diversity represented was limited by few donors.

A deep-level run was used for the assay. Only in-frame clones appear in the TCRdb table, and some are missing; sequencing was by immunoSEQ multiplex PCR. Among 2 million to 2.5 million clones listed, 90% to 97% were seen once. Deletions cut 2 bases from V and 0 bases from J, with 8 bases between. The length of the CDR3 is 15 residues. The germline gives CDR1 MNHEY, CDR2 SVGAGI. In its sample, this clone was seen a few times. The antigen is undetermined. Distinct nucleotide sequences in the sample also encode this CDR3. The chain employs TRBV6-5 and TRBJ1-5; weak D call: TRBD1 (6 bases). This TCR was sampled from a man between 18 and 35 years old in good health. Source material: naive CD4+ T cells sorted from blood. Subset described: CD45RA+ positively selected. The CDR3 region has the DNA TGTGCCAGCAGTTACGGCAGGGGTAGCAATCAGCCCCAGCATTTT. Protein product: CASSYGRGSNQPQHF.